The rows below give T cell receptor beta chains drawn from one sample of a study of blood T cell repertoires in COVID-19. Repertoires were generated with immunoSEQ multiplex PCR, while TCRdb's copy carries only in-frame clones and drops some. The table shows approximately 170,000 clones, with around 90% occurring only once. The sequencing input was peripheral blood. The receptor set was obtained from a man in his 60s with acute or convalescent COVID-19. The CDR3 runs from the conserved cysteine through the conserved F or W. The D gene is left open where the match is weak. The size field is filled for only some rows; it gives once, few, many or a size class.

D: NA
size: NA
J: TRBJ1-1
V: TRBV18
CDR3: CASSVQGRGNTEAFF
DNA: TGTGCCAGCTCAGTACAAGGGAGGGGTAACACTGAAGCTTTCTTT

D: TRBD1
size: once
J: TRBJ1-1
V: TRBV11-1
CDR3: CASSLVNRGEAFF
DNA: TGTGCCAGCAGCTTAGTAAACAGGGGAGAAGCTTTCTTT

D: TRBD1
size: few
J: TRBJ1-2
V: TRBV7-2
CDR3: CASSLTSTGVRGYTF
DNA: TGTGCCAGCAGCCTCACCTCGACAGGGGTCCGTGGCTACACCTTC

D: NA
size: NA
J: TRBJ1-2
V: TRBV2
CDR3: CAREVRELGYGYTF
DNA: TGTGCCAGAGAGGTACGAGAGTTAGGCTATGGCTACACCTTC

D: NA
size: NA
J: TRBJ1-2
V: TRBV29-1
CDR3: CSVELGGAGGYTF
DNA: TGCAGCGTTGAGCTGGGGGGGGCCGGTGGCTACACCTTC

D: TRBD2
size: NA
J: TRBJ2-7
V: TRBV7-2
CDR3: CASSWRLAGDRSYEQYF
DNA: TGTGCCAGCAGCTGGAGACTAGCGGGAGATCGCTCCTACGAGCAGTACTTC

D: NA
size: NA
J: TRBJ2-1
V: TRBV5-1
CDR3: CASSPPRGLSYNEQFF
DNA: TGCGCCAGCAGTCCCCCTCGGGGACTGTCTTACAATGAGCAGTTCTTC

D: NA
size: few
J: TRBJ1-4
V: TRBV10-3
CDR3: CAISESRGGVNEKLFF
DNA: TGTGCCATCAGTGAGTCCCGGGGGGGAGTAAATGAAAAACTGTTTTTT

D: TRBD1
size: NA
J: TRBJ1-1
V: TRBV19
CDR3: CASSPRTGGFNTEAFF
DNA: TGTGCCAGTAGTCCTCGGACAGGGGGATTCAACACTGAAGCTTTCTTT

D: NA
size: NA
J: TRBJ2-7
V: TRBV7-2
CDR3: CASSYSWGGSYEQYF
DNA: TGTGCCAGCAGCTACTCTTGGGGAGGTTCCTACGAGCAGTACTTC

D: TRBD2
size: NA
J: TRBJ2-2
V: TRBV5-8
CDR3: CASSSQGLVSGELFF
DNA: TGTGCCAGCAGCTCGCAGGGACTAGTGTCCGGGGAGCTGTTTTTT

D: TRBD2
size: NA
J: TRBJ2-4
V: TRBV2
CDR3: CASSEALAGGIGNIQYF
DNA: TGTGCCAGCAGTGAAGCCCTAGCGGGAGGGATTGGGAACATTCAGTACTTC

D: TRBD1
size: NA
J: TRBJ2-2
V: TRBV5-4
CDR3: CASSLRQGSFNTGELFF
DNA: TGTGCCAGCAGCTTGAGACAGGGGTCCTTTAACACCGGGGAGCTGTTTTTT

D: TRBD2
size: NA
J: TRBJ2-3
V: TRBV7-8
CDR3: CASSLGTSRYTDTQYF
DNA: TGTGCCAGCAGCTTAGGGACTAGCCGGTATACAGATACGCAGTATTTT

D: NA
size: NA
J: TRBJ1-3
V: TRBV19
CDR3: CASSYQSRSGNTIYF
DNA: TGTGCCAGTAGTTACCAGTCCCGCTCTGGAAACACCATATATTTT

D: TRBD2
size: NA
J: TRBJ2-1
V: TRBV2
CDR3: CASSEAGGHYNEQFF
DNA: TGTGCCAGCAGTGAAGCGGGAGGGCATTACAATGAGCAGTTCTTC

D: NA
size: NA
J: TRBJ2-7
V: TRBV12-5
CDR3: CASGLERDTPYEQYF
DNA: NA

D: NA
size: NA
J: TRBJ2-1
V: TRBV7-3
CDR3: CASSLTASGNEQFF
DNA: TGTGCCAGCAGCTTAACTGCCTCAGGGAATGAGCAGTTCTTC

D: TRBD2
size: NA
J: TRBJ2-1
V: TRBV29-1
CDR3: CSVEFSSGRNNEQFF
DNA: TGCAGCGTTGAGTTCAGTAGCGGGAGAAACAATGAGCAGTTCTTC

D: TRBD1
size: NA
J: TRBJ1-2
V: TRBV6-6
CDR3: CASSRDRGQNGYTF
DNA: TGTGCCAGCAGTCGAGACAGGGGGCAGAATGGCTACACCTTC

D: NA
size: NA
J: TRBJ1-4
V: TRBV29-1
CDR3: CSVQDSGNEKLFF
DNA: TGCAGCGTTCAGGACAGCGGTAATGAAAAACTGTTTTTT

D: NA
size: NA
J: TRBJ1-2
V: TRBV9
CDR3: CASSVGPKTDMNYGYTF
DNA: TGTGCCAGCAGCGTAGGGCCCAAGACAGATATGAACTATGGCTACACCTTC

D: NA
size: NA
J: TRBJ2-3
V: TRBV11-2
CDR3: CASSRGGGGPDTQYF
DNA: TGTGCCAGCAGCCGCGGGGGCGGGGGCCCAGATACGCAGTATTTT

D: TRBD1
size: NA
J: TRBJ1-5
V: TRBV5-6
CDR3: CASSLSSGTGIQPQHF
DNA: TGTGCCAGCAGCCTGTCCTCCGGGACAGGGATACAGCCCCAGCATTTT

D: NA
size: NA
J: TRBJ1-6
V: TRBV6-6
CDR3: CASSLGTLDNSPLHF
DNA: TGTGCCAGCAGTTTAGGGACACTGGATAATTCACCCCTCCACTTT

D: TRBD1
size: NA
J: TRBJ2-1
V: TRBV18
CDR3: CASSPLRQGNEQFF
DNA: TGTGCCAGCTCACCACTCCGACAGGGCAATGAGCAGTTCTTC

D: NA
size: NA
J: TRBJ1-5
V: TRBV2
CDR3: CASRTEGNQPQHF
DNA: TGTGCCAGCAGGACGGAGGGGAATCAGCCCCAGCATTTT

D: TRBD1
size: NA
J: TRBJ1-1
V: TRBV19
CDR3: CASSADRDHTEAFF
DNA: TGTGCCAGTAGTGCGGACAGGGATCACACTGAAGCTTTCTTT

D: NA
size: NA
J: TRBJ1-1
V: TRBV29-1
CDR3: CSGRQALNTEAFF
DNA: TGCAGCGGGCGACAGGCCCTGAACACTGAAGCTTTCTTT

D: NA
size: NA
J: TRBJ1-2
V: TRBV2
CDR3: CASTLGGIYTF
DNA: TGTGCCAGCACCCTGGGGGGGATCTACACCTTC

D: TRBD1
size: NA
J: TRBJ1-5
V: TRBV19
CDR3: CASSIQQGSNQPQHF
DNA: TGTGCCAGTAGTATTCAACAGGGGAGCAATCAGCCCCAGCATTTT

D: TRBD1
size: NA
J: TRBJ1-1
V: TRBV10-3
CDR3: CAISESSGTGTEAFF
DNA: TGTGCCATCAGTGAGTCGTCTGGGACAGGGACTGAAGCTTTCTTT

D: NA
size: NA
J: TRBJ1-2
V: TRBV3-1/TRBV3-2
CDR3: CASSQLGSSDGYTF
DNA: TGTGCCAGCAGCCAACTAGGCAGTAGTGATGGCTACACCTTC

D: TRBD1
size: NA
J: TRBJ1-2
V: TRBV28
CDR3: CAIHRGTDYGYTF
DNA: TGTGCCATCCATCGAGGGACAGACTATGGCTACACCTTC

D: NA
size: few
J: TRBJ2-2
V: TRBV4-3
CDR3: CASSQDVGTGELFF
DNA: TGCGCCAGCAGCCAAGATGTCGGCACCGGGGAGCTGTTTTTT

D: NA
size: NA
J: TRBJ1-2
V: TRBV2
CDR3: CASGIPGHTNYGYTF
DNA: TGTGCCAGCGGGATCCCGGGACATACTAACTATGGCTACACCTTC

D: TRBD2
size: once
J: TRBJ2-3
V: TRBV3-1/TRBV3-2
CDR3: CASSRRGGDTQYF
DNA: TGTGCCAGCAGCCGCCGCGGGGGAGATACGCAGTATTTT

D: TRBD1
size: NA
J: TRBJ1-2
V: TRBV7-8
CDR3: CASSLSTGQDGYTF
DNA: TGTGCCAGCAGCCTCTCGACAGGGCAGGATGGCTACACCTTC

D: NA
size: NA
J: TRBJ1-5
V: TRBV5-1
CDR3: CASSREGNQPQHF
DNA: TGCGCCAGCAGTAGGGAGGGAAATCAGCCCCAGCATTTT

D: NA
size: NA
J: TRBJ1-1
V: TRBV10-3
CDR3: CAISESREMNTEAFF
DNA: TGTGCCATCAGTGAGTCTCGGGAGATGAACACTGAAGCTTTCTTT

D: TRBD1
size: NA
J: TRBJ2-7
V: TRBV30
CDR3: CAWTGGYEQYF
DNA: TGTGCCTGGACAGGGGGCTACGAGCAGTACTTC

D: NA
size: NA
J: TRBJ1-6
V: TRBV30
CDR3: CAWSVGRFDSPLHF
DNA: TGTGCCTGGAGTGTTGGGCGATTTGATTCACCCCTCCACTTT

D: TRBD1
size: NA
J: TRBJ2-1
V: TRBV12-5
CDR3: CASGIRDRGGNEQFF
DNA: TGTGCTAGTGGTATCCGGGACAGGGGCGGGAATGAGCAGTTCTTC

D: NA
size: few
J: TRBJ1-2
V: TRBV6-2/TRBV6-3
CDR3: CASSRTEGNYGYTF
DNA: TGTGCCAGCAGTCGGACAGAGGGTAACTATGGCTACACCTTC